This T cell receptor beta chain was obtained from a study of shared clonotypes between healthy human individuals. Study-wide results and limits: Naive subsets usually exceeded memory subsets in estimated richness. Researchers sampled blood only, noting tissue repertoires likely differ.

Per the germline V gene, CDR1 is KGHSH and CDR2 is LQKENI. Trimming stripped 5 bases from V and 0 bases from J, with 26 bases between. CDR3 length: 20 amino acids. This clone was seen only a few times. Its specificity is unknown. Several immunoSEQ plates held equal portions of the genomic DNA taken from each subset. Profiled with immunoSEQ multiplex PCR; TCRdb holds only in-frame clones, not every one. Of 330,000 or so clones in the sample, around 79% were seen once. The source of this sequence is a man under 40 in good health. The chain employs TRBV18 and TRBJ1-3, with D possibly matching TRBD1 (6 bases). Sequencing was performed on memory CD4+ T cells sorted from blood. Subset specified: CD45RA-negative fraction. The DNA for the CDR3 is TGTGCCAGCTCAGCGAATTCCGGGACAAGTACATGGAGCTCTGGAAACACCATATATTTT. This translates into CASSANSGTSTWSSGNTIYF.